These T cell receptor beta chains were read from a single sample in a study of blood T cell repertoires in COVID-19. Method: immunoSEQ multiplex PCR; TCRdb's copy keeps in-frame clones and lacks some. The sample yields some 99,000 clones, over 75% seen once. Sequencing input: peripheral blood. These TCRs come from a woman aged 50 to 65 with acute or convalescent COVID-19. Both conserved end residues are trimmed from each CDR3. Not all rows give a size; the values are once, few, many and, for expanded clones, a class.

length: 9
size: NA
V: TRBV29-1
J: TRBJ2-1
CDR3: SVVRNNEQF

length: 13
size: NA
V: TRBV11-2
J: TRBJ2-5
CDR3: ASSLPGQRLGTQY

length: 13
size: NA
V: TRBV21-1
J: TRBJ1-2
CDR3: ASSKERTGAYGYT

length: 11
size: NA
V: TRBV6-5
J: TRBJ2-2
CDR3: ASTARGDGELF

length: 11
size: few
V: TRBV2
J: TRBJ1-5
CDR3: ASSDEWNQPQH

length: 14
size: NA
V: TRBV6-6
J: TRBJ2-4
CDR3: ASSETRLLAKNIQY

length: 13
size: NA
V: TRBV5-1
J: TRBJ2-7
CDR3: ASSFQTGETYEQY

length: 10
size: NA
V: TRBV28
J: TRBJ1-1
CDR3: ASSFDRAEAF

length: 12
size: few
V: TRBV30
J: TRBJ1-3
CDR3: AWARGLTGNTIY

length: 13
size: NA
V: TRBV5-1
J: TRBJ1-1
CDR3: ASSSGTGRGTEAF

length: 13
size: NA
V: TRBV28
J: TRBJ2-7
CDR3: ASSPGQGIFYEQY

length: 11
size: NA
V: TRBV12-5
J: TRBJ1-5
CDR3: ASGSYSNQPQH

length: 14
size: once
V: TRBV3-1/TRBV3-2
J: TRBJ2-7
CDR3: ASSQDRFGGSYEQY

length: 14
size: NA
V: TRBV19
J: TRBJ1-3
CDR3: ASTPTPGLSGNTIY

length: 14
size: NA
V: TRBV6-1
J: TRBJ1-5
CDR3: ASSEGQGLSNQPQH

length: 12
size: NA
V: TRBV29-1
J: TRBJ2-3
CDR3: TSAETGSTDTQY

length: 11
size: NA
V: TRBV11-2
J: TRBJ1-1
CDR3: ASGPDRNTEAF

length: 13
size: NA
V: TRBV29-1
J: TRBJ2-3
CDR3: SGRRTSGFTDTQY

length: 11
size: NA
V: TRBV10-1
J: TRBJ2-7
CDR3: ASSEAGVGEQY

length: 17
size: NA
V: TRBV27
J: TRBJ2-1
CDR3: ASSSRDRARTIMYNEQF

length: 14
size: NA
V: TRBV6-5
J: TRBJ1-2
CDR3: ASSYSGQVLNYGYT

length: 11
size: NA
V: TRBV6-5
J: TRBJ1-2
CDR3: ASSTIADYGYT

length: 13
size: NA
V: TRBV5-1
J: TRBJ2-7
CDR3: ASSPRGVNRDEQY

length: 13
size: NA
V: TRBV4-2
J: TRBJ1-4
CDR3: ASSQRQDSNEKLF

length: 15
size: few
V: TRBV19
J: TRBJ1-1
CDR3: ASLKTRTGRLNTEAF

length: 13
size: NA
V: TRBV7-8
J: TRBJ1-6
CDR3: ASSLHTGVGSPLH

length: 12
size: NA
V: TRBV19
J: TRBJ1-6
CDR3: ASSPTGGNSPLH

length: 13
size: NA
V: TRBV5-1
J: TRBJ1-1
CDR3: ASRLPEGAITEAF

length: 13
size: NA
V: TRBV24-1
J: TRBJ2-6
CDR3: ATSDPGSGANVLT

length: 10
size: once
V: TRBV11-2
J: TRBJ2-1
CDR3: ASSLVGQGPF

length: 15
size: NA
V: TRBV6-6
J: TRBJ2-3
CDR3: ASSLAGGRSSTDTQY

length: 10
size: NA
V: TRBV28
J: TRBJ1-4
CDR3: ASKNVGQKLF

length: 12
size: NA
V: TRBV10-2
J: TRBJ2-3
CDR3: ASRSSGGGDTQY

length: 12
size: NA
V: TRBV29-1
J: TRBJ1-2
CDR3: SVTRDRGFFGYT

length: 11
size: NA
V: TRBV15
J: TRBJ2-7
CDR3: ATSVARVGEQY

length: 13
size: NA
V: TRBV24-1
J: TRBJ2-1
CDR3: ATSAGQGVWNEQF

length: 15
size: NA
V: TRBV27
J: TRBJ2-3
CDR3: ASRAGGAWTSTDTQY